This T cell receptor beta chain was documented in a study of cytomegalovirus exposure and HLA in healthy donors. The PCR used 60 Vbeta and 13 Jbeta primers. The repertoire was sequenced with immunoSEQ multiplex PCR; TCRdb's copy has only in-frame clones and lacks some. The sample comprises some 150,000 clones, about 79% of which are singletons, and under 2% rests with the top ten. Germline-derived CDR1 and CDR2 are GTSNPN and SVGIG (reference sequence). CDR3 size: 14 residues. Between the trimmed V and J ends, which lost 2 bases and 7 bases, there was a span of 18 bases. This receptor was identified in a female donor in good health and CMV-seropositive. Sequenced material: PBMCs. The chain links TRBV30 to TRBJ2-7; tentative D call: TRBD2 (7 bases). This CDR3 reads CAWSIGGAIPEQYF. The DNA for the CDR3 is TGTGCCTGGAGTATAGGGGGGGCCATCCCTGAGCAGTACTTC.